These 20 T cell receptor beta chains came from one sample sequenced in a study of shared clonotypes between healthy human individuals. Produced via immunoSEQ multiplex PCR; TCRdb's table is partial and in-frame only. This table has about 510,000 clones, 75% to 80% appearing once. Material for sequencing was PBMCs. These TCRs come from a middle-aged woman in good health. Some clones in this sample may be carry-over from other donors' samples.

The gene calls are TRBV19 and TRBJ1-5, with D possibly being TRBD1 (5 bases). V lost 7 bases, J lost 5 bases, and 15 bases lay in between. The CDR3 is made up of 14 amino acids. Looked up from germline, CDR1 is LNHDA and CDR2 is SQIVND (reference sequence). Here the CDR3 reads CASTSAGYDQPQHF. CDR3 nucleotides: TGTGCCAGTACATCGGCAGGGTATGATCAGCCCCAGCATTTT.

V usage is TRBV12-5 and J usage is TRBJ2-5, with TRBD1 matching over 9 bases. Germline CDR1 reads LGHNT; CDR2 reads FRNRAP. This CDR3 region has 14 residues. V lost 5 bases, J lost 5 bases, and 6 bases stayed unmatched. The CDR3: CASGPTGGSETQYF. CDR3 nucleotide sequence: TGTGCTAGTGGTCCAACAGGGGGCTCGGAGACCCAGTACTTC.

The rearrangement uses TRBV5-1 and TRBJ2-3, with D maybe TRBD2 (6 bases). Germline-derived CDR1 and CDR2 are SGHRS and YFSETQ. This CDR3 has 13 residues. V shed 10 bases and J shed 6 bases, with 18 bases lying between them. The CDR3 here is CASSRGSGDTQYF. The CDR3 bases are TGCGCCTCAAGCCGGGGGTCAGGCGATACGCAGTATTTT.

This sequence joins TRBV9 and TRBJ2-7; 7 bases are a match to TRBD2. The CDR3 extends over 14 amino acids. CDR1 SGDLS and CDR2 YYNGEE come from the germline V gene. Trimming at V came to 4 bases and at J to 0 bases, leaving 4 bases not matched to a gene. CDR3 in DNA: TGTGCCAGCAGCCCTCGGGACTACTCCTACGAGCAGTACTTC. Translation: CASSPRDYSYEQYF.

This clone was seen a single time. The chain uses TRBV7-2 and TRBJ1-4; unclear D gene. The length of the CDR3 is 15 residues. Germline CDR1 is SGHTA and CDR2 is FQGNSA. The V gene lost 1 base and the J gene lost 7 bases, with 13 bases spanning the gap. CDR3 nucleotides: TGTGCCAGCAGCTTAGTCTCGGGGTCCAGTGAAAAACTGTTTTTT. Protein product: CASSLVSGSSEKLFF. Full variable domain (outside the CDR3, taken from reference TRBV7-2 and TRBJ1-4): GAGVSQSPSNKVTEKGKDVELRCDPISGHTALYWYRQSLGQGLEFLIYFQGNSAPDKSGLPSDRFSAERTGGSVSTLTIQRTQQEDSAVYLCASSLVSGSSEKLFFGSGTQLSVL.

This chain joins TRBV5-8 and TRBJ2-7; no definite D call. Germline CDR1 SGHTS, CDR2 YDEGEE. Trimming removed 4 bases from V and 6 bases from J, with 8 bases in between. The CDR3 has 11 residues. CDR3 sequence: CASSRGFEQYF. The CDR3 DNA reads TGTGCCAGCAGCAGAGGCTTCGAGCAGTACTTC.

The chain recombines TRBV28 with TRBJ2-7, with 9 bases identical to TRBD2. The CDR3 is 16 amino acids. V gave up 5 bases and J gave up 0 bases; unmatched junction bases: 8. Germline V gene sequence: CDR1 MDHEN, CDR2 SYDVKM. The CDR3 sequence is CASSPQGLAPSYEQYF. The DNA of the CDR3 is TGTGCCAGCAGTCCTCAAGGACTAGCGCCCTCCTACGAGCAGTACTTC. Full variable domain (outside the CDR3, taken from reference TRBV28 and TRBJ2-7): DVKVTQSSRYLVKRTGEKVFLECVQDMDHENMFWYRQDPGLGLRLIYFSYDVKMKEKGDIPEGYSVSREKKERFSLILESASTNQTSMYLCASSPQGLAPSYEQYFGPGTRLTVT.

J is TRBJ2-2 and V is TRBV6-5; 10 bases match TRBD1. V lost 2 bases and J lost 3; bases outside the gene matches: 3. CDR3 size: 16 residues. Germline CDR1 is MNHEY and CDR2 is SVGAGI. CDR3 in DNA: TGTGCCAGCAGTTACCTAGGGACAGGGGACACCGGGGAGCTGTTTTTT. The encoded protein is CASSYLGTGDTGELFF.

This clone was seen more than once but under ten times. The chain employs TRBV6-1 and TRBJ2-3; weak D call: TRBD2 (6 bases). Germline V CDR1 and CDR2: MNHNS, SASEGT. The length of the CDR3 is 14 residues. Trimming left V 6 bases short and J 3 bases short, with 13 bases between. The CDR3 here is CASSRRDLTDTQYF. The DNA for the CDR3 is TGTGCCAGCAGCCGCAGGGACTTGACAGATACGCAGTATTTT.

The chain employs TRBV7-2 and TRBJ2-1, with 9 bases that match TRBD1. CDR1 SGHTA and CDR2 FQGNSA come from the germline V gene. This CDR3 is 15 amino acids long. V dropped 5 bases and J dropped 6; count of bases not matched to a gene: 8. The DNA of the CDR3 is TGTGCCAGCAGCCAGCCGGACAGGGGAATCAATGAGCAGTTCTTC. It specifies CASSQPDRGINEQFF. Filled out from reference TRBV7-2 and TRBJ2-1, the complete variable domain reads GAGVSQSPSNKVTEKGKDVELRCDPISGHTALYWYRQSLGQGLEFLIYFQGNSAPDKSGLPSDRFSAERTGGSVSTLTIQRTQQEDSAVYLCASSQPDRGINEQFFGPGTRLTVL.

J is TRBJ2-7 and V is TRBV2; a possible D gene is TRBD2 (5 bases). CDR3 length: 14 amino acids. Germline V gene data show CDR1 as SNHLY and CDR2 as FYNNEI. V was clipped by 2 bases and J by 6 bases, with 14 bases between them. The CDR3 nucleotides read TGTGCCAGCAGTGAATGGGGTAGCGAGGTCGAGCAGTACTTC. This encodes CASSEWGSEVEQYF.

The chain links TRBV28 to TRBJ1-4; maybe TRBD1 (6 bases). Looked up from germline, CDR1 is MDHEN and CDR2 is SYDVKM. Trimming removed 6 bases at V and 0 bases at J, with 17 bases between. The CDR3 runs 17 residues. The CDR3 nucleotides read TGTGCCAGCAGAAAAAGGAGGGGGACGACAACTAATGAAAAACTGTTTTTT. Protein product: CASRKRRGTTTNEKLFF.

The rearrangement uses TRBV27 and TRBJ2-3; the D gene could be TRBD1 or TRBD2 (6 bases each). In germline, CDR1 is MNHEY, CDR2 SMNVEV (reference sequence). This CDR3 has 18 amino acids. V was pared by 5 bases and J by 6 bases, with 27 bases between. CDR3 in amino acids: CASSPGDFWGLTTDTQYF. The DNA for the CDR3 is TGTGCCAGCAGTCCCGGGGACTTCTGGGGGCTAACGACGGATACGCAGTATTTT.

V is TRBV11-2 and J is TRBJ2-5, with unresolved D. The germline CDR1 and CDR2 sequences are SGHAT and FQNNGV. V was clipped by 2 bases and J by 5 bases, with 24 bases between them. The CDR3 is 18 amino acids. CDR3 in DNA: TGTGCCAGCAGCTTAAAAGCCCGGTCGGCTAGTGGTTTTGAGACCCAGTACTTC. This gives the protein CASSLKARSASGFETQYF.

The CDR3 DNA sequence: TGCGCCAGCAGTCATATGCAGGGGTCGGGCACAGATACGCAGTATTTT. This encodes CASSHMQGSGTDTQYF. The chain couples TRBV10-2 to TRBJ2-3, with TRBD1 as a possible D gene (6 bases). From germline, CDR1 is WSHSY and CDR2 SAAADI. There are 16 residues in the CDR3. Trimming removed 5 bases at V and 1 base at J, with 16 bases between.

The V and J genes are TRBV2 and TRBJ2-4; TRBD1 matches 7 bases. Germline-derived CDR1 and CDR2 are SNHLY and FYNNEI. The CDR3 loop spans 15 amino acids. Losses at the gene ends were 8 bases for V and 0 bases for J; bases not matched to a gene: 7. The DNA of the CDR3 is TGTGCCAGCTCAGGGGGATCCTTAGCCAAAAACATTCAGTACTTC. Residues: CASSGGSLAKNIQYF.

This chain connects TRBV2 to TRBJ2-1, with a weak D call TRBD2 (6 bases). Germline V gene lookup returns CDR1 SNHLY and CDR2 FYNNEI. This CDR3 contains 15 residues. V was clipped by 9 bases and J by 2 bases, with 17 bases between them. This CDR3 reads CASSQYASAYNEQFF. In DNA form, the CDR3 reads TGTGCCAGTAGCCAATATGCTAGCGCCTACAATGAGCAGTTCTTC.

The chain recombines TRBV5-8 with TRBJ1-2; no reliable D call. The germline gives CDR1 SGHTS, CDR2 YDEGEE. CDR3 size: 13 residues. Trimming stripped 5 bases from V and 3 bases from J, with 11 bases between. As DNA, the CDR3 is TGTGCCAGCAGAAAGAACAGACACTATGGCTACACCTTC. This codes for CASRKNRHYGYTF.

CDR3 coding DNA: TGTGCCAGCAGTTTTGGACTAATTGGCTCCTACGAGCAGTACTTC. The encoded protein is CASSFGLIGSYEQYF. This chain joins TRBV28 and TRBJ2-7, with a possible D match to TRBD2 (6 bases). The germline V gene has CDR1 MDHEN and CDR2 SYDVKM. This CDR3 region has 15 residues. Trimming removed 3 bases at V and 0 bases at J, with 12 bases between.

This sequence joins TRBV28 and TRBJ2-7, with TRBD2 matching 8 bases. Germline V gives CDR1 MDHEN, CDR2 SYDVKM. The CDR3 loop spans 15 amino acids. V lost 6 bases, J lost 2 bases, and 9 bases stayed unmatched. CDR3 coding DNA: TGTGCCAGCAGCCCCTCGGATAGCGGGACCTACGAGCAGTACTTC. Its protein product is CASSPSDSGTYEQYF.